This TCR beta chain emerged from a study of siplizumab effects on memory and regulatory T cells. Notes on the study in general: Naive or memory phenotype assignment was not possible for roughly 80-97% of proliferating CD4+ or CD8+ clones. Assignment to unstimulated subsets succeeded for only a minor fraction of the alloreactive clones.

Sequencing was performed with immunoSEQ multiplex PCR; in TCRdb, only in-frame clones are kept and a portion is missing. The repertoire has 80,000 to 130,000 clones, about 91% of them found once; the top ten carry 2.5% to 3%. The CDR3 covers 13 residues. CDR1 is KGHSH, CDR2 LQKENI, per germline. Trimming removed 3 bases from V and 2 bases from J, with 2 bases in between. Regarding this clone: Its matching antigen is unknown.

V and J are TRBV18 and TRBJ2-6; D is uncertain. The TCR was taken from a human donor in good health. Some clones in this sample may be carry-over from other donors' samples. The sequencing sample was made of CD4+ T cells sorted from blood. CDR3 DNA sequence: TGTGCCAGCTCACCCACTGGGGCCAACGTCCTGACTTTC. Its translation is CASSPTGANVLTF.